The rows below give T cell receptor beta chains drawn from one sample of a study of blood T cell repertoires in COVID-19. Sequencing used immunoSEQ multiplex PCR; TCRdb keeps in-frame clones, though not all of them. The table shows under 350,000 clones, with under 90% occurring only once. Sequencing was performed on peripheral blood. The source is a woman aged 30 to 39 with COVID-19, enrolled during active disease. Each CDR3 is given without its conserved first and last residue.

J gene,V gene,CDR3 protein
TRBJ2-1,TRBV18,ASSLPSSYNEQF
TRBJ2-7,TRBV4-3,ASSQAPGDHYEQY
TRBJ2-7,TRBV11-1,ASSRGLAGGSYEQY
TRBJ2-5,TRBV2,ASLTSGGFFQETQY
TRBJ1-2,TRBV5-4,ASSRPGQGFYGYT
TRBJ2-2,TRBV24-1,ATSPGRLTGELF
TRBJ1-6,TRBV6-5,ASSYGDRGDNSPLH
TRBJ1-6,TRBV9,ASSVGQQGVGSPLH
TRBJ2-7,TRBV11-3,ASRDSFNEQY
TRBJ2-1,TRBV6-1,ASSEALMRQGVDEQF
TRBJ1-5,TRBV28,ASRQGTQPQH
TRBJ1-2,TRBV7-3,ASSLRGGYGYT
TRBJ1-4,TRBV19,ASSKRQGARRKLF
TRBJ1-3,TRBV7-9,ASSSPQDRGAGNTIY
TRBJ2-2,TRBV7-9,ASSAQGGGELF
TRBJ2-2,TRBV27,ASSSWDSNTGELF
TRBJ1-1,TRBV24-1,ATRTKTGLNTEAF
TRBJ2-7,TRBV29-1,SVEKSSVEQY
TRBJ2-1,TRBV4-2,ASSQDQEANEQF
TRBJ2-1,TRBV4-3,ASSQDSGREQF
TRBJ1-1,TRBV25-1,ASSDPGQLNTEAF
TRBJ1-6,TRBV7-2,ASSAAFGSPLH
TRBJ1-1,TRBV4-1,ASSLNRGNTEAF
TRBJ1-1,TRBV7-2,ASSGSMYTEAF
TRBJ2-7,TRBV4-1,ASSTHAEGTYEQY
TRBJ1-1,TRBV27,ASSLGVASTEAF
TRBJ2-3,TRBV28,ASSQTSGAVGGDTQY
TRBJ2-1,TRBV30,AWSVLETSGGRSTYNEQF
TRBJ1-1,TRBV25-1,ASGPALNTEAF